The 25 T cell receptor beta chains presented below share a single source sample, sequenced in a study of cytomegalovirus exposure and HLA in healthy donors. PCR primers comprised 60 Vbeta and 13 Jbeta primers. TCRdb's copy holds only in-frame clones and misses some; the assay was immunoSEQ multiplex PCR. The table lists approximately 45,000 clones. Sequencing was performed on PBMCs. These receptors all come from a woman in her forties in good health and CMV-seronegative.

The chain uses TRBV5-1 and TRBJ2-3; 9 bases agree with TRBD1. The J segment lost 2 bases and the V segment lost 0 bases, leaving 1 base of the junction unmatched. This CDR3 contains 15 residues. Germline lookup yields CDR1 SGHRS and CDR2 YFSETQ. CDR3 sequence: CASSLGQGDTDTQYF. DNA of the CDR3: TGCGCCAGCAGCTTGGGACAGGGGGACACAGATACGCAGTATTTT.

The V call is TRBV29-1, the J call TRBJ2-3; 7 nucleotides align to TRBD1. Germline V gives CDR1 SQVTM, CDR2 ANQGSEA. V was pared by 6 bases and J by 0 bases, with 3 bases of the junction left unmatched. The CDR3 has 13 amino acids. The CDR3 here is CSVGGASTDTQYF. CDR3 sequence (DNA): TGCAGCGTAGGGGGCGCGAGCACAGATACGCAGTATTTT.

The chain joins TRBV9 to TRBJ1-4; 9 bases fit TRBD1. The CDR3 is 15 amino acids. Germline loops: CDR1 SGDLS, CDR2 YYNGEE. Losses at the gene ends were 4 bases for V and 5 bases for J; bases not matched to a gene: 6. CDR3 nucleotide sequence: TGTGCCAGCAGCACCCGGGACAGGGTGAATGAAAAACTGTTTTTT. Residues: CASSTRDRVNEKLFF.

This chain uses TRBV6-5 with TRBJ1-6, with a weak D call TRBD1 (5 bases). The CDR3 runs to 15 residues. The V and J ends lost 4 bases and 10 bases respectively, with 17 bases between them. Looked up from germline, CDR1 is MNHEY and CDR2 is SVGAGI. The CDR3 loop is CASSSQERGDSPLHF. In DNA, the CDR3 is TGTGCCAGCAGTTCCCAAGAAAGGGGCGACTCACCCCTCCACTTT.

The V call is TRBV7-8, the J call TRBJ2-2; 7 nucleotides match TRBD2. Germline V CDR1 and CDR2: SGHVS, FQNEAQ. V trimming: 2 bases; J trimming: 2 bases; junction bases outside the gene matches: 5. The CDR3 runs 16 residues. The CDR3 DNA follows: TGTGCCAGCAGCTTAATCGGGGACTATAACACCGGGGAGCTGTTTTTT. This codes for CASSLIGDYNTGELFF.

This chain uses TRBV4-3 with TRBJ2-7, with D maybe TRBD2 (5 bases). V was shortened by 0 bases and J by 0 bases, with 9 bases between the two germline ends. Germline loops: CDR1 LGHNA, CDR2 YSLEER. The CDR3 is 15 residues long. CDR3 amino acids: CASSQDYGDSYEQYF. CDR3 nucleotide sequence: TGCGCCAGCAGCCAAGATTACGGGGACTCCTACGAGCAGTACTTC.

The chain is built from TRBV18 and TRBJ2-7, with D unclear. Per the germline V gene, CDR1 is KGHSH and CDR2 is LQKENI. Trimming took 3 bases from V and 0 from J, leaving 6 bases between them. The CDR3 loop spans 13 amino acids. CDR3 in DNA: TGTGCCAGCTCACCCGCGTCCTCCTACGAGCAGTACTTC. This sequence encodes CASSPASSYEQYF.

As for this clone: Other DNA sequences of this sample code for an identical CDR3. The CDR3 spells CASSPRTGGNTEAFF. Written as DNA, the CDR3 is TGCGCCAGCAGCCCCCGGACAGGGGGCAACACTGAAGCTTTCTTT. The gene calls are TRBV5-1 and TRBJ1-1; 11 bases are a match to TRBD1. Germline CDR1 is SGHRS and CDR2 is YFSETQ. This CDR3 spans 15 amino acids. The V gene end was trimmed by 4 bases and the J gene end by 2 bases; junction bases not matched to a gene: 4.

The chain is built from TRBV7-2 and TRBJ2-7; 8 nucleotides match TRBD2. Germline V gene data show CDR1 as SGHTA and CDR2 as FQGNSA. The CDR3 runs to 15 residues. V trimming: 1 base; J trimming: 3 bases; junction bases outside the gene matches: 5. CDR3 in amino acids: CASSLVAGGVYEQYF. The CDR3, as DNA: TGTGCCAGCAGCTTAGTGGCGGGGGGCGTCTACGAGCAGTACTTC.

This chain uses TRBV18 with TRBJ1-1, with 11 bases that match TRBD1. With V trimmed by 6 bases and J by 3 bases, 6 bases remained unmatched. The CDR3 loop spans 15 amino acids. The germline V gene encodes CDR1 KGHSH and CDR2 LQKENI. CDR3 amino acids: CASSEGQGADTEAFF. The CDR3 bases are TGTGCCAGCTCGGAAGGACAGGGGGCGGACACTGAAGCTTTCTTT.

This rearrangement joins TRBV7-6 to TRBJ2-5, with D perhaps TRBD1 (5 bases). CDR1 is SGHVS, CDR2 FNYEAQ, per germline. The V and J ends lost 1 base and 9 bases respectively, with 15 bases between them. The CDR3 totals 14 residues. The CDR3, as DNA: TGTGCCAGCAGCTTAGTGGAGACAGACAAGTCCCAGTACTTC. Translation gives CASSLVETDKSQYF. Combining the CDR3 with reference TRBV7-6 and TRBJ2-5 gives the whole variable domain GAGVSQSPRYKVTKRGQDVALRCDPISGHVSLYWYRQALGQGPEFLTYFNYEAQQDKSGLPNDRFSAERPEGSISTLTIQRTEQRDSAMYRCASSLVETDKSQYFGPGTRLLVL.

V gene TRBV29-1 combines with J gene TRBJ2-7, with D perhaps matching TRBD1 (6 bases). In germline, CDR1 is SQVTM, CDR2 ANQGSEA. CDR3 length: 14 residues. V was shortened by 4 bases and J by 2 bases, with 15 bases between the two germline ends. This chain's CDR3 is CSVGGQTLAYEQYF. In nucleotides, the CDR3 is TGCAGCGTTGGCGGACAGACACTCGCCTACGAGCAGTACTTC.

The rearrangement joins TRBV19 to TRBJ1-2, with 9 positions matching TRBD1. The CDR3 covers 14 residues. The V and J ends lost 3 bases and 3 bases, in that order; junction bases with no gene match: 2. The germline gives CDR1 LNHDA, CDR2 SQIVND (reference sequence). The DNA of the CDR3 is TGTGCCAGTAGTATTCGGACAGGGGACTATGGCTACACCTTC. Protein: CASSIRTGDYGYTF.

The rearrangement links TRBV20-1 to TRBJ1-2; no clear D gene. The V end lost 2 bases, the J end lost 8 bases, and 9 bases lay between the germline ends. The V gene's germline CDR1 is DFQATT and CDR2 SNEGSKA (reference sequence). This CDR3 spans 11 amino acids. CDR3 sequence: CSARIGDGYTF. The CDR3 bases are TGCAGTGCTAGAATTGGAGACGGCTACACCTTC.

The chain carries TRBV6-5 and TRBJ1-1; the D gene is possibly TRBD1 (6 bases). V lost 0 bases and J 7 bases, leaving 12 bases between the germline ends. The CDR3 length is 14 residues. Germline loops: CDR1 MNHEY, CDR2 SVGAGI. The CDR3 coding sequence is TGTGCCAGCAGTTACTCGAGCAGGGGCCGTGAAGCTTTCTTT. The encoded protein is CASSYSSRGREAFF.

V is TRBV4-2 and J is TRBJ2-7, with TRBD2 matching 15 bases. Trimming removed 5 bases from V and 5 bases from J; junction bases left unmatched: 7. The CDR3 is made up of 16 amino acids. Germline V lookup: CDR1 LGHNA, CDR2 YNFKEQ. The CDR3 sequence is CASSERTSGRADEQYF. In DNA form, the CDR3 reads TGTGCCAGCAGCGAGAGGACTAGCGGGAGGGCCGACGAGCAGTACTTC.

The chain links TRBV7-3 to TRBJ1-1; possibly TRBD1 for D (6 bases). The CDR3 runs 14 residues. Per germline, CDR1 SGHTA and CDR2 FQGTGA. Between the trimmed V and J ends, which lost 5 bases and 3 bases, there was a span of 13 bases. The CDR3 loop reads CASSEQGRDTEAFF. Here the CDR3 DNA reads TGTGCCAGCAGCGAACAGGGCCGAGACACTGAAGCTTTCTTT.

The rearrangement uses TRBV15 and TRBJ1-5; maybe TRBD1 (6 bases). V lost 7 bases to trimming and J lost 0 bases, with 25 bases between them. The CDR3 loop spans 19 amino acids. Germline V gene data show CDR1 as LNHNV and CDR2 as YYDKDF (reference sequence). As DNA, the CDR3 is TGTGCCACCAAGAGAGACGACGGCAGGGGCGCTTATAGCAATCAGCCCCAGCATTTT. It encodes CATKRDDGRGAYSNQPQHF.

Concerning this clone itself: A junction boundary mismatches the germline segment, possibly from a read error. The chain joins TRBV19 to TRBJ1-1; D remains ambiguous. The CDR3 consists of 14 residues. The germline V gene has CDR1 LNHDA and CDR2 SQIVND (reference sequence). The chain's CDR3 is CASRSIGPHAEDFF. CDR3 coding DNA: TGTGCCAGCAGATCAATTGGCCCCCACGCTGAAGATTTCTTT.

The CDR3 DNA follows: TGTGCCAGCAGCCCGATGTTGAGTGGTGGCTACACCTTC. This gives the protein CASSPMLSGGYTF. The gene calls are TRBV7-9 and TRBJ1-2; D not certain. This CDR3 has 13 residues. Trimming pared 5 bases from V and 7 bases from J, leaving 14 bases between. CDR1 and CDR2 (germline): SEHNR, FQNEAQ (reference sequence).

The chain uses TRBV5-6 and TRBJ1-4, with a weak D call TRBD1 (6 bases). Germline lookup yields CDR1 SGHDT and CDR2 YYEEEE. The CDR3 totals 15 residues. Between the trimmed V and J ends, which lost 2 bases and 8 bases, there was a span of 16 bases. CDR3: CASSFRGHGEEKLFF. For the CDR3, the DNA is TGTGCCAGCAGCTTCAGGGGACATGGGGAGGAAAAACTGTTTTTT.

The chain carries TRBV7-9 and TRBJ1-4; D not resolved. Germline V gene lookup returns CDR1 SEHNR and CDR2 FQNEAQ (reference sequence). The CDR3 is 15 residues long. The germline V and J ends were trimmed by 5 bases and 0 bases, with 10 bases remaining between them. CDR3 in DNA: TGTGCCAGCAGCGCCTTTACAGCAACTAATGAAAAACTGTTTTTT. Translated, it gives CASSAFTATNEKLFF.

This sequence joins TRBV7-9 and TRBJ1-4, with 9 positions matching TRBD1. The length of the CDR3 is 14 residues. J gave up 7 bases and V 4 bases, and 4 bases lay outside the gene matches. Per the germline V gene, CDR1 is SEHNR and CDR2 is FQNEAQ (reference sequence). CDR3 DNA: TGTGCCAGCAGCTCGGGACAGGGCCCTGAAAAACTGTTTTTT. The encoded protein is CASSSGQGPEKLFF.

The J gene is TRBJ1-2, the V gene TRBV11-2; D uncertain. V lost 2 bases to trimming and J lost 2 bases, with 6 bases between them. CDR3 size: 13 residues. CDR1 is SGHAT and CDR2 is FQNNGV in the germline V gene. The CDR3 reads CASSLRENYGYTF. CDR3 coding DNA: TGTGCCAGCAGCTTAAGGGAGAACTATGGCTACACCTTC.

The chain is built from TRBV7-9 and TRBJ2-7, with D possibly matching TRBD1 (7 bases). The germline V gene encodes CDR1 SEHNR and CDR2 FQNEAQ (reference sequence). The CDR3 runs to 13 residues. The CDR3 here is CASLQGGAYEQYF. The CDR3 nucleotides are TGTGCTTCACTCCAGGGGGGTGCCTACGAGCAGTACTTC.